One T cell receptor beta chain is described in this entry. This clone's antigen is unknown. The sample holds no much larger clone one base away, and base qualities are not on file. Collaborating institutions collected whole blood in K2EDTA tubes following their own protocols. For TCRbeta analysis, collaborator samples were shipped as frozen whole blood, as isolated PBMCs, or as DNA extracted from either sample type. The data belong to a study of blood T cell repertoires in COVID-19 (dated by TCRdb to the early 2020s). About the study as a whole: The collaborator samples originated in the United States, Italy and Spain and spanned the acute and convalescent phases of COVID-19. Where HLA class I and class II types were available, the types were taken from metadata supplied by the sample provider, not from assay-based typing. Sample metadata almost always included a de-identified subject ID, COVID-19 status, age in years and sex. Subjects who had been exposed to COVID-19, were actively infected with it, or had recovered from it provided the deeply sampled blood TCRbeta repertoires that made up the dataset. The prospective study material was composed of cDNA or gDNA derived from T cells, B-cell-depleted T cells, or PBMCs. The repertoires were released in a freely available public database meant as a resource for research on the immune response to SARS-CoV-2. Samples were obtained from the ongoing ImmuneRACE study (first 160 participants) and from over 1,000 subjects provided by 6 global collaborators.

The immunoSEQ Assay, a bias-controlled multiplex PCR, was used to amplify TCRbeta CDR3 regions from genomic DNA. Processing in the source paper ran as follows. Nucleated cell counts per sample were estimated from amplification of reference gene primers within the assay. To quantify the absolute abundance of each unique TCRbeta CDR3 rearrangement, sequence reads were collapsed and filtered. For each sample, productive Simpson clonality was calculated as the square root of Simpson's diversity index over productive rearrangements. This immuneACCESS table, as held by TCRdb, lists in-frame sequences with V and J called but not all clones. Of the missing ones, under half trace to an unresolved V gene in checked studies; the others have no known cause. The DNA gave D and trimming, while V, J and clone size come from that table. The sample profile shows 70,000 or so clones; roughly 89% of them were found once. Together, the top ten hold approximately 8% of the sample.

Overall study outcomes, separate from this receptor: How much clinical and demographic metadata was included differed by source and by participant, and the metadata was provided uncurated.

CDR1 and CDR2 (MRHNA, SNTAGT) derive from the germline V gene. Inclusive of the bounding cysteine and phenylalanine, the CDR3 is 15 residues long. The retained sequence is limited to the CDR3, 45 bases, with the frame set at the first base. Clipping removes 0 bases from V and 2 bases from J, with 1 as the unmatched junction base count. The origin of this receptor is a human donor in a cohort sampled during active COVID-19. Recombination connected TRBV6-4 to TRBJ2-1; 7 central bases correspond to TRBD2. The sample taken for sequencing was peripheral blood. In nucleotides, the sequence is TGTGCCAGCAGTGACTCTGGGGGGGCCTACAATGAGCAGTTCTTC. Its coded protein is CASSDSGGAYNEQFF.